This T cell receptor beta chain was sequenced for a study of regulatory T cells in long-lasting Graves disease (TCRdb year 2021). Study-wide context: Patients with newly diagnosed Graves' disease had been on antithyroid drugs for under 3 months. A total of around 35 samples were covered by TCR sequencing, comprising around 13 persistent and approximately 20 newly diagnosed Graves' disease patients. This study used TCR sequencing and RNA sequencing of peripheral blood to compare persistent Graves' disease patients against newly diagnosed Graves' disease patients. The study was registered as a clinical trial and conducted in China.

General study outcomes and caveats: Persistent disease showed preferential use of TRBV28, TRBJ1-2 and TRBJ2-5, whereas newly diagnosed disease favored TRBV20-1 and TRBJ2-1. Only peripheral blood was studied, because thyroid tissue, the primary lesion, was inaccessible. As a limitation, the authors acknowledged that the small sample size may reduce accuracy. Only the TCR beta chain was sequenced and analyzed. Persistent Graves' disease patients showed lower TCR Shannon entropy and fewer highly expanded clones than newly diagnosed patients, suggesting clonal expansion. Patients with persistent disease shared more public clonotypes (around 2,500) than newly diagnosed patients did (approximately 970).

On this clonotype: Its antigen is currently not known. Per-base quality was not reported, and no clone a single base away is much larger than it.

The sample's time point label, in plain terms: newly diagnosed GD, antithyroid drugs for less than 3 months. RNA was extracted from PBMCs in TRIzol for both TCR sequencing and RNA sequencing. The diagnosis of Graves' disease was made according to American Thyroid Association guidelines. Patients for the study were recruited at an endocrinology department in Xi'an, China. From each patient, about 9 milliliters of peripheral blood was collected into an EDTA anticoagulant tube. Ficoll Paque Plus density gradient separation was used to isolate PBMCs, and no further T cell sorting was performed. An Agilent 2100 Bioanalyzer and agarose gel were used to check RNA quality, and a NanoDrop 2000 was used to measure RNA concentration. Libraries were built with multiplex PCR. Sequencing relied on an Illumina HiSeq 4000. CDR3 regions were amplified by Arm-PCR with iRepertoire HTBI primers to construct TCR beta libraries. Gel purification was performed on PCR products prior to sequencing. From the authors' description of their analysis: A total of 62 TRBV and some 13 TRBJ segments were identified across samples and were used for gene usage analysis of CDR3 amino acid clonotypes. Filtered high-quality paired reads were merged into contigs using COPE and FqMerger. BLAST was used to align contigs to IMGT TRBV, TRBD and TRBJ reference genes, and CDR3 was defined according to IMGT. Any clonotype with a frequency above 0.1% was counted as a highly expanded clone. Repertoire diversity was measured by Shannon entropy, and V-J evenness by the Gini coefficient. Clonotypes shared by more than one individual were considered public. Through fastp at Q25 and MiXCR, TCRdb rebuilt clones from the public reads, retaining in-frame beta chains. Duplicate CDR3 protein sequences are folded into a single record with the most common DNA and genes. TCRdb, rather than the study authors, made the V and J calls. The table for this sample lists about 620,000 distinct CDR3 sequences; approximately 15% of them were counted only once. Together, the top ten hold approximately 20% of the sample.

The germline V gene supplies CDR1 SGHTA and CDR2 FQGTGA. Taken from cysteine to phenylalanine, the CDR3 has 14 residues. CDR3 DNA is the only sequence kept; it has 42 bases, read in frame from the first base. Germline trimming: 3 bases from V, 14 bases from J; junction bases outside gene matches: 11. The same data also contributed to another study, on T cells in Graves' hyperthyroidism and ophthalmopathy. The second source states: A patient counted as having stable Graves' hyperthyroidism if no progression to ophthalmopathy occurred over 18 months of follow-up. The hyperthyroidism patients were between 18 and 65 years old and newly diagnosed, with a disease duration of less than 2 months. Patients with uncontrolled infections, other autoimmune diseases, pregnancy or lactation were excluded. Diagnoses were based on clinical symptoms, serum thyroxine and TRAb, thyroid ultrasound and orbital computed tomography. The first round of RT-PCR for the TCR CDR3 was performed with the HTBI primer set and the Qiagen OneStep RT-PCR kit. Blood samples also contained most of the expanded thyroid clonotypes (frequency above 0.001), which suggests that blood repertoires may reflect thyroid immune responses. In cross-validation, a model built on a 13 V-J signature told ophthalmopathy apart from stable hyperthyroidism with roughly 87% sensitivity and 81% to 82% specificity, and in testing the same model reached 80%/75%. During validation, the model predicted progression to ophthalmopathy a median of approximately 7 months ahead of onset, with around 71% sensitivity and almost 75% specificity. To identify distinguishing TCR V-J signatures, a discovery cohort of roughly 100 patients was used, comprising 43 with Graves' ophthalmopathy and around 60 with stable Graves' hyperthyroidism. Prospective prediction of ophthalmopathy was tested in an independent validation cohort consisting of 18 to 20 hyperthyroidism patients and around 16 patients who later progressed to ophthalmopathy. The roughly 100 discovery patients were divided at random into training and test sets in a 7:3 ratio. In addition, the study compared T-cell repertoires in thyroid tissue and in blood from roughly 6 Graves' hyperthyroidism patients. After sampling, hyperthyroidism patients received methimazole starting at 30 mg daily, and ophthalmopathy patients received high-dose intravenous methylprednisolone. Libraries were constructed in a second round of multiplex PCR, after which size selection and purification were performed. Paired-end sequencing of the libraries was performed with 100 bp reads on an Illumina HiSeq2000. SOAPnuke was used to process the raw data, removing reads that contained adapters or uncalled bases, had a mean Phred below 15, or lacked an exact match to the constant primer or identifier. COPE v1.2.5 was used to merge the high-quality paired reads, and each unique nucleotide sequence was defined as a clonotype. Clonotypes were aligned to IMGT TRBV, TRBD and TRBJ reference segments using MiTCR v1.1. The analysis was restricted to V-J combinations with a frequency above 0.0001, which together covered just over 98% of the repertoires. The TCS score was defined as F50 (clonal expansion) divided by E x V (chaos), with BLOSUM62-based TCRdist calculated between CDR3 peptides within each V-J. Welch's t-statistics and random forest reduced approximately 520 V-J features to around 14, which were used in a naive Bayes classifier (R e1071). No statistical method was used to set the sample size in advance, and investigators knew the group allocation. The paper reports TCR Vbeta CDR3 sequencing of more than 120 peripheral blood samples: approximately 43 ophthalmopathy, about 75 hyperthyroidism and approximately 17 progressor patients.

Sample: peripheral blood mononuclear cells (PBMCs), taken at new diagnosis, from a patient treated with antithyroid drugs. The rearrangement combines TRBV7-3 with TRBJ1-1; a stretch of 11 junction bases matches TRBD1. The clonotype was recovered from a woman in her thirties with Graves disease. Donor details come from another sample of the same person, matched by shared clones. In nucleotides, the sequence is TGTGCCAGCAGCTTGGGACAGGGGGACCGTTTGGCCTTCTTT. This translates into CASSLGQGDRLAFF.